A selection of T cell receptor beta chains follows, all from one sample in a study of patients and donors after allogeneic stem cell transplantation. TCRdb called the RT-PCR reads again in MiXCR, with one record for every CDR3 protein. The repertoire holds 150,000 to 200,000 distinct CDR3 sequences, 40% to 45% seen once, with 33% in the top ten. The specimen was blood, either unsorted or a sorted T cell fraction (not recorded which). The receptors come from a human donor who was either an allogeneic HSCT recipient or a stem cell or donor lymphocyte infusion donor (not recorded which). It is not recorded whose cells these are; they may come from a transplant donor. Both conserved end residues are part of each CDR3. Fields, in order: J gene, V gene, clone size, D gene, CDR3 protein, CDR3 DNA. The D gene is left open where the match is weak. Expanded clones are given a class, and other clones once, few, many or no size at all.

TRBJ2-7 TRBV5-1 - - CATLRSDRFSYEQYF TGCGCCACCTTAAGAAGCGACAGGTTCTCCTACGAGCAGTACTTC
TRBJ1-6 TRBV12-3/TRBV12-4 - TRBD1 CASSWGAGGASNSPLHF TGTGCCAGCAGTTGGGGGGCAGGGGGCGCAAGTAATTCACCCCTCCACTTT
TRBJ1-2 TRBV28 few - CASSYLDYGYTF TGTGCCAGCAGTTATTTGGACTATGGCTACACCTTC
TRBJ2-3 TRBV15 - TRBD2 CATSRTREREADTQYF TGTGCCACCAGCAGGACCCGGGAGCGGGAGGCAGATACGCAGTATTTT
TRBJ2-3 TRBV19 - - CASSSEFSTDTQYF TGTGCCAGTAGTAGCGAGTTTAGCACAGATACGCAGTATTTT
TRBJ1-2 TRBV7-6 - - CASSLLRDTSALTYGYTF TGTGCCAGCAGCTTGTTGAGGGACACCAGCGCCCTTACCTATGGCTACACCTTC
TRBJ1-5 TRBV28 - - CASLLKSTGSQPQHF TGTGCCAGCCTACTCAAATCTACAGGGAGTCAGCCCCAGCATTTT
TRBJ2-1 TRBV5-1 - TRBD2 CASSSGLAGGEQFF TGCGCCAGCAGCTCGGGACTAGCGGGAGGTGAGCAGTTCTTC
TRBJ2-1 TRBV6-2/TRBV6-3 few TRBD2 CASSYVSTSGAPTINEQFF TGTGCCAGCAGTTACGTGTCCACTAGCGGGGCCCCAACCATCAATGAGCAGTTCTTC
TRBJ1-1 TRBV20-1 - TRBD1 CSARVQGVTEAFF TGCAGTGCTAGAGTTCAGGGGGTGACTGAAGCTTTCTTT
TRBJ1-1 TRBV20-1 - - CSATLDSWNTEAFF TGCAGTGCTACCCTGGACTCCTGGAACACTGAAGCTTTCTTT
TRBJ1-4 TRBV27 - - CASSVTSGPGEKLFF TGTGCCAGCAGTGTTACGTCAGGGCCAGGGGAAAAACTGTTTTTT
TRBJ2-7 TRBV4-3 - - CASSSEASETPYEQYF TGCGCCAGCAGCTCAGAGGCTAGCGAGACTCCCTACGAGCAGTACTTC
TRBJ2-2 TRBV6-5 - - CASSRPEGGELFF TGTGCCAGCAGCCGTCCGGAAGGCGGGGAGCTGTTTTTT
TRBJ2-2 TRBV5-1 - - CASSPEVLALPTGELFF TGCGCCAGCAGCCCGGAAGTCCTAGCCCTCCCCACCGGGGAGCTGTTTTTT
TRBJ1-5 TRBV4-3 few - CASSQGPAIYSNQPQHF TGCGCCAGCAGCCAAGGGCCAGCGATATATAGCAATCAGCCCCAGCATTTT
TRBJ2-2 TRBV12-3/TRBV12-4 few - CASSLLRAKNTGELFF TGTGCCAGCAGTTTACTTAGGGCTAAAAACACCGGGGAGCTGTTTTTT
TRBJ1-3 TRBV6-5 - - CASSYGQPSGNTIYF TGTGCCAGCAGTTACGGCCAGCCCTCTGGAAACACCATATATTTT
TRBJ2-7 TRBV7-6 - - CASSLALGSHEQYF TGTGCCAGCAGCTTAGCGTTAGGGTCCCACGAGCAGTACTTC
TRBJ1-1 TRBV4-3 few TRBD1 CASSHRQGGGTEAFF TGCGCCAGCAGCCACCGACAGGGGGGAGGGACTGAAGCTTTCTTT
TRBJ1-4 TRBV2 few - CASSRPGVNEKLFF TGTGCCAGCAGTCGGCCAGGAGTTAATGAAAAACTGTTTTTT
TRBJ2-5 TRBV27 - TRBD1 CASSFRGHGETQYF TGTGCCAGCAGCTTCAGGGGGCACGGGGAGACCCAGTACTTC
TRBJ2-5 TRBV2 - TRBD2 CASSGMTSGETQYF TGTGCCAGCAGTGGAATGACTAGCGGAGAGACCCAGTACTTC
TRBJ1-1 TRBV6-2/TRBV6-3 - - CASTVRPRGDTEAFF TGTGCCAGCACCGTGCGACCCCGGGGAGACACTGAAGCTTTCTTT
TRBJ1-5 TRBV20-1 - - CSAQRGAGNQPQHF TGCAGTGCCCAAAGGGGGGCGGGCAATCAGCCCCAGCATTTT
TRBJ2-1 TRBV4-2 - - CASSQDDGSNEQFF TGTGCCAGCAGCCAAGATGACGGAAGCAATGAGCAGTTCTTC
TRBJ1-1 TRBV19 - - CASSMIGFRDTEAFF TGTGCCAGTAGTATGATCGGATTTCGGGACACTGAAGCTTTCTTT
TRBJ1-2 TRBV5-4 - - CASSSALSYGYTF TGTGCCAGCAGCTCCGCCCTTAGCTATGGCTACACCTTC
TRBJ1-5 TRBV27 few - CASSLSGYQPQHF TGTGCCAGCAGTTTATCAGGGTACCAGCCCCAGCATTTT
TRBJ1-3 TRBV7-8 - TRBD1 CASSLGTGWNTIYF TGTGCCAGCAGCTTAGGGACAGGATGGAACACCATATATTTT
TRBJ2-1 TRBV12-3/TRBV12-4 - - CASSLAGVGEQFF TGTGCCAGCAGTTTAGCGGGCGTGGGTGAGCAGTTCTTC
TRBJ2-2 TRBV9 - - CASSVEAPQGARTGELFF TGTGCCAGCAGCGTAGAAGCTCCGCAGGGAGCAAGGACCGGGGAGCTGTTTTTT
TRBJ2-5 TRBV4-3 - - CASSQAGTDQETQYF TGCGCCAGCAGCCAAGCTGGGACGGACCAAGAGACCCAGTACTTC
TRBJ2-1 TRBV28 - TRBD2 CASISSGAAYNEQFF TGTGCCAGCATCTCTAGCGGGGCAGCCTACAATGAGCAGTTCTTC
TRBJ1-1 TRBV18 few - CASSPVGNTGIGEAFF TGTGCCAGCTCACCAGTGGGAAATACAGGGATCGGGGAAGCTTTCTTT
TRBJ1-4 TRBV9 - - CASSVGGDDEKLFF TGTGCCAGCAGCGTCGGCGGGGACGATGAAAAACTGTTTTTT
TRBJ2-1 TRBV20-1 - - CSARLLDNEQFF TGCAGTGCTAGATTGCTCGACAATGAGCAGTTCTTC
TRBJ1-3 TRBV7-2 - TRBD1 CASSFPRQGGNTIYF TGTGCCAGCAGCTTCCCGCGACAGGGGGGTAACACCATATATTTT
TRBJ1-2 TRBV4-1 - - CASSQDPSALPNYGYTF TGCGCCAGCAGCCAAGATCCCTCGGCTCTCCCGAACTATGGCTACACCTTC
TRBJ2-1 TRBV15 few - CATSREEHPVYNEQFF TGTGCCACCAGCAGAGAAGAACACCCGGTGTACAATGAGCAGTTCTTC
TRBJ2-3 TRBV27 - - CASYGDTQYF TGTGCCAGCTATGGGGATACGCAGTATTTT
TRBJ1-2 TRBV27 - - CASSPQGLANYGYTF TGTGCCAGCAGTCCGCAGGGGTTGGCTAACTATGGCTACACCTTC
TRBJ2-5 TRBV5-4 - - CAEGGGQETQYF TGTGCTGAAGGGGGGGGCCAAGAGACCCAGTACTTC
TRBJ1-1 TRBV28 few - CASSLMGLGLNTEAFF TGTGCCAGCAGTTTAATGGGGTTAGGGCTGAACACTGAAGCTTTCTTT
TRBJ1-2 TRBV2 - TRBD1 CAIITGANYGYTF TGTGCCATTATTACAGGGGCTAACTATGGCTACACCTTC
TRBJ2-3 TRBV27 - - CASSPLRVSGTDTQYF TGTGCCAGCAGCCCTTTAAGGGTATCGGGCACAGATACGCAGTATTTT
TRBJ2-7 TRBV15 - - CATSRVSQPPFYEQYF TGTGCCACCAGCAGAGTAAGCCAGCCCCCCTTCTACGAGCAGTACTTC
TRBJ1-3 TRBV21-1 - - CASSKGTGQGARGSGNTIYF TGTGCCAGCAGCAAAGGTACGGGACAGGGGGCGCGAGGCTCTGGAAACACCATATATTTT
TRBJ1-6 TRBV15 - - CAQTTYNSPLHF TGTGCCCAGACCACATATAATTCACCCCTCCACTTT
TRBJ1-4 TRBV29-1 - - CSVAAQEKLFF TGCAGCGTTGCCGCACAAGAGAAACTGTTTTTT
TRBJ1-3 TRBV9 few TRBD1 CASSASRTGGDGNTIYF TGTGCCAGCAGCGCCTCCAGGACAGGGGGCGATGGAAACACCATATATTTT
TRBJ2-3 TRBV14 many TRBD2 CASSQGLAGTDTQYF TGTGCCAGCAGCCAGGGACTAGCGGGAACCGATACGCAGTATTTT